This entry describes one T cell receptor beta chain. The antigen is unknown. The sample comes from a study of T cell repertoires in cytomegalovirus infection. TCRdb analysed the reads with MiXCR anew, one entry per CDR3 protein. The sample consists of just over 450,000 distinct CDR3 sequences, about 42% of them appearing once. The CDR3 runs to 13 residues. Germline CDR1 and CDR2: KGHSH and LQKENI. Trimming cost V 1 base and J 7 bases, with 10 bases left between them. This rearrangement joins TRBV18 to TRBJ1-1; D is undetermined. The receptor was derived from a human donor in good health (CMV status not recorded). Some clones in this sample may be carry-over from other donors' samples. The material sequenced was cultured PBMCs, taken from culture after CMV antigen stimulation. CDR3 sequence (DNA): TGTGCCAGCTCACCACGGGAGATCCTTGAAGCTTTCTTT. Its translation: CASSPREILEAFF.